This TCR beta chain emerged from a study of regulatory T cells in long-lasting Graves disease. General observations from the study: Thyroid tissue was not studied; only peripheral blood was. Relative to new patients (966), persistent patients exhibited greater sharing of public clonotypes (about 2,700).

Time point: persistent/refractory GD, antithyroid drugs over 5 years with positive TRAb. Generation of the TCR library employed RNA extracted from PBMCs. This clonotype showed up many times. Its cognate antigen is unknown. Germline V gene data show CDR1 as SNHLY and CDR2 as FYNNEI. CDR3 length: 13 residues. V lost 7 bases and J 7 bases, leaving 13 bases between the germline ends. Relying on iRepertoire HTBI primers and Arm-PCR of CDR3 regions, the team built TCR beta libraries. Study processing details: Analysis of the samples identified roughly 62 TRBV and 15 or so TRBJ segments. TCRdb used MiXCR to reprocess the multiplex PCR reads, holding one entry per CDR3 protein. Clone size and V and J calls follow TCRdb, not the original study. The sample records approximately 400,000 distinct CDR3 sequences, around 22% being singletons.

The chain links TRBV2 to TRBJ1-4; D possibly corresponds to TRBD1 (6 bases). This sequence originates from a female donor with Graves disease. Source: peripheral blood mononuclear cells (PBMCs), taken when the disease was refractory, from a patient treated with antithyroid drugs. The chain's CDR3 is CASMSGEGEKLFF. The CDR3 nucleotides are TGTGCCAGCATGTCAGGGGAAGGTGAAAAACTGTTTTTT.